This T cell receptor (beta chain) was observed in a study of blood T cell repertoires in COVID-19. Study context: COVID-19 samples, acute and convalescent, were from the United States, Italy and Spain.

Only in-frame clones appear in the TCRdb table, and some are missing; sequencing was by immunoSEQ multiplex PCR. Of 140,000 to 150,000 clones listed, around 80% are singletons. The trim removed 4 bases at V and 0 bases at J, leaving 13 bases unmatched. CDR1 and CDR2 (germline): SGHNT, YYREEE (reference sequence). This CDR3 region has 18 residues. Sample: peripheral blood. This clonotype originated in a man aged 60 to 75 with active or convalescent COVID-19. The V call is TRBV5-4, the J call TRBJ1-2; 9 positions match TRBD1. Here the CDR3 reads CASSPRAGGQGTNYGYTF. For the CDR3, the DNA is TGTGCCAGCAGCCCTCGCGCCGGTGGACAGGGGACTAACTATGGCTACACCTTC.